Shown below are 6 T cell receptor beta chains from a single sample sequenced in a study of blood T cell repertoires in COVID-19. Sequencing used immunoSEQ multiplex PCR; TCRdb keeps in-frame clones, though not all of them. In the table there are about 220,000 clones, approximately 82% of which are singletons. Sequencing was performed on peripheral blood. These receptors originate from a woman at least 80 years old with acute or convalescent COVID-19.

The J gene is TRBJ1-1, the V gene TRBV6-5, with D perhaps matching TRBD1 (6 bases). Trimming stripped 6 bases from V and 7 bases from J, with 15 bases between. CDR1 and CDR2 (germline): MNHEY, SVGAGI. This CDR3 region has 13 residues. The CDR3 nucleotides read TGTGCCAGCAGGCAGCAGGACAGACATGAAGCTTTCTTT. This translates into CASRQQDRHEAFF.

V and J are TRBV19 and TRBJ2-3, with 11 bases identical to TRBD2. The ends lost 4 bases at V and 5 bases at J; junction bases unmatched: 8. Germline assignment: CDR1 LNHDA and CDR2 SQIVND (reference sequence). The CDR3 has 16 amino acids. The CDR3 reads CASSKVAGGRGDTQYF. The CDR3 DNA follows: TGTGCCAGTAGTAAGGTAGCGGGGGGGCGCGGAGATACGCAGTATTTT.

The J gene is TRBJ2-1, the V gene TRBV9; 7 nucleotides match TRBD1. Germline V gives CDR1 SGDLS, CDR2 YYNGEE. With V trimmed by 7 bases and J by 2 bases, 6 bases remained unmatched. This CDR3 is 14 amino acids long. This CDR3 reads CASGRGFTYNEQFF. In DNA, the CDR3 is TGTGCCAGCGGCAGGGGGTTCACCTACAATGAGCAGTTCTTC.

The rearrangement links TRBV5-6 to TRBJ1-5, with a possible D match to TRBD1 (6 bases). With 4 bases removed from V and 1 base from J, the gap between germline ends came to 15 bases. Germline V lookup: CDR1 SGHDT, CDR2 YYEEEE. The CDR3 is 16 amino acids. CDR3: CASSGMGQASNQPQHF. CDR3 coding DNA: TGTGCCAGCAGCGGGATGGGACAAGCAAGCAATCAGCCCCAGCATTTT.

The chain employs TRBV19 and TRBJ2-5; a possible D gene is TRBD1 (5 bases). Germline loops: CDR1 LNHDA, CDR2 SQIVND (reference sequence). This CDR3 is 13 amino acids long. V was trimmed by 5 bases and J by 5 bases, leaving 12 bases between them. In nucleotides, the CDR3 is TGTGCCAGTAGTGCCCAGGGTCTGGAGACCCAGTACTTC. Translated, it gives CASSAQGLETQYF.

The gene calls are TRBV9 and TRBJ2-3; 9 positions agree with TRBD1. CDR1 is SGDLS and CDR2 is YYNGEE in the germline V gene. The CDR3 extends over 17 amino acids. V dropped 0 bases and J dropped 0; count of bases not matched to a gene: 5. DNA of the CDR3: TGTGCCAGCAGCGTAGCAGGGACAGGGTTGAGCACAGATACGCAGTATTTT. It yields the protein CASSVAGTGLSTDTQYF.